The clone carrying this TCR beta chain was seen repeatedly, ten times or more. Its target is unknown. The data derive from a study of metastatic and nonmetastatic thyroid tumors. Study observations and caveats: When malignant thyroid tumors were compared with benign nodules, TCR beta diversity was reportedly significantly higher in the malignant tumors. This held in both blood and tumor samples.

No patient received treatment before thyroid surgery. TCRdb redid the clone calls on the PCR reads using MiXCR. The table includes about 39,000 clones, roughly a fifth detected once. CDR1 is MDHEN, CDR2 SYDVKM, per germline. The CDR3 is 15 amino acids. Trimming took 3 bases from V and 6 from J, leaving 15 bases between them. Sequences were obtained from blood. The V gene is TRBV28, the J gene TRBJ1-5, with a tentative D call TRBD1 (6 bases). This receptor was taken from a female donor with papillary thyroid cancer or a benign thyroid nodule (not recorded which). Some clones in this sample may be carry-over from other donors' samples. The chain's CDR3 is CASSFPSAGAQPQHF. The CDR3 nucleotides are TGTGCCAGCAGTTTTCCGTCGGCAGGGGCTCAGCCCCAGCATTTT.